A selection of T cell receptor beta chains follows, all from one sample in a study of Graves' ophthalmopathy and Graves' hyperthyroidism. One entry per CDR3 protein results from TCRdb running MiXCR on the multiplex PCR reads. Of about 740,000 distinct CDR3 sequences listed, approximately 40% were seen once; the top ten hold 40% to 45%. Material: peripheral blood. These TCRs come from an adult man with Graves' ophthalmopathy. Each CDR3 is given with its conserved first and last residue.

CDR3,J,V
CASSYPEAFGTELYNSPLHF,TRBJ1-6,TRBV2
CASSQSLGNSPLHF,TRBJ1-6,TRBV10-3
CASSVEVGGDSPLHF,TRBJ1-6,TRBV5-1
CAISDGTGGLWANVLTF,TRBJ2-6,TRBV10-3
CASSVQGGVSYEQYF,TRBJ2-7,TRBV2
CASSKDRTSTETQYF,TRBJ2-5,TRBV7-2
CSVETGPNSPLHF,TRBJ1-6,TRBV29-1
CASSFLHKETQYF,TRBJ2-5,TRBV7-3
CASSVDRGTSTDTQYF,TRBJ2-3,TRBV9
CASSVGGQGGYEQYF,TRBJ2-7,TRBV9
CASSQGLLANTGELFF,TRBJ2-2,TRBV4-3
CASSESVSNVLTF,TRBJ2-6,TRBV2
CASSPEAGFYEQYF,TRBJ2-7,TRBV2
CSVDAGTAYGYTF,TRBJ1-2,TRBV29-1
CASSQGREGLYEQYF,TRBJ2-7,TRBV11-2
CASSPETNYGYTF,TRBJ1-2,TRBV11-2
CASRAGTFEAFF,TRBJ1-1,TRBV10-2
CSARDPSGTGAEAFF,TRBJ1-1,TRBV20-1
CASSPEPRITGELFF,TRBJ2-2,TRBV9
CSVDDRRYGYTF,TRBJ1-2,TRBV29-1
CASSAWTGEREQYF,TRBJ2-7,TRBV19
CASSWAADNSPLHF,TRBJ1-6,TRBV5-6
CSVEAGHDYGYTF,TRBJ1-2,TRBV29-1
CASSLSPLTGLGGYTF,TRBJ1-2,TRBV12-3/TRBV12-4
CSARWGVQETQYF,TRBJ2-5,TRBV20-1
CSVTGGCQGYTF,TRBJ1-2,TRBV29-1
CASSPIPRVAGGVGELFF,TRBJ2-2,TRBV7-3
CASSYLNARRKETQYF,TRBJ2-5,TRBV2
CASSQAQGPIAAIYF,TRBJ1-3,TRBV14
CAIMSGQNQPQHF,TRBJ1-5,TRBV10-3
CASSLGTHGTQYF,TRBJ2-5,TRBV12-3/TRBV12-4
CASGLTGELYF,TRBJ2-7,TRBV27
CSVASGLYQPQHF,TRBJ1-5,TRBV29-1
CASSQGVAGGPKYF,TRBJ2-5,TRBV7-9
CASSSTGRQYF,TRBJ2-7,TRBV7-9
CSASPPPPITNYGYTF,TRBJ1-2,TRBV20-1
CASSKGPHQPQHF,TRBJ1-5,TRBV24-1
CASRTGQVNTEAFF,TRBJ1-1,TRBV19
CASSSGHFMNTEAFF,TRBJ1-1,TRBV2
CASSKVDFSGANVLTF,TRBJ2-6,TRBV5-1
CASRGTTNEKLFF,TRBJ1-4,TRBV5-8
CSAPRLTMNTEAFF,TRBJ1-1,TRBV20-1
CASRVDTNEKLFF,TRBJ1-4,TRBV15
CSAQPRTGADEQYF,TRBJ2-7,TRBV29-1
CASSLPAYEQYF,TRBJ2-7,TRBV5-1